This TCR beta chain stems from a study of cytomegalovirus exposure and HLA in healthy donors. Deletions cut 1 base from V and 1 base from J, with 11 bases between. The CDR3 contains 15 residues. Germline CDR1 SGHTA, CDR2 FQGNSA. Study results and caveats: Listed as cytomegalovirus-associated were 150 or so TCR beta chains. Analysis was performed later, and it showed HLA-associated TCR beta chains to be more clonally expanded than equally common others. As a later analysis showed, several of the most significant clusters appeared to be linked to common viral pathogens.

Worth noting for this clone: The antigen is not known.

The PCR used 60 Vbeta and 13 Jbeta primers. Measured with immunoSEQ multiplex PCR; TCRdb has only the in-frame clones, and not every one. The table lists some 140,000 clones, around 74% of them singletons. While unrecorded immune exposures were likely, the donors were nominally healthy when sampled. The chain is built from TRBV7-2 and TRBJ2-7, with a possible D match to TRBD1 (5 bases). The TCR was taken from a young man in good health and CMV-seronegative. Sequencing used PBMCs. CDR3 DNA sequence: TGTGCCAGCAGCTTAGGGGGCGAAGTGTCCTACGAGCAGTACTTC. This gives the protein CASSLGGEVSYEQYF.